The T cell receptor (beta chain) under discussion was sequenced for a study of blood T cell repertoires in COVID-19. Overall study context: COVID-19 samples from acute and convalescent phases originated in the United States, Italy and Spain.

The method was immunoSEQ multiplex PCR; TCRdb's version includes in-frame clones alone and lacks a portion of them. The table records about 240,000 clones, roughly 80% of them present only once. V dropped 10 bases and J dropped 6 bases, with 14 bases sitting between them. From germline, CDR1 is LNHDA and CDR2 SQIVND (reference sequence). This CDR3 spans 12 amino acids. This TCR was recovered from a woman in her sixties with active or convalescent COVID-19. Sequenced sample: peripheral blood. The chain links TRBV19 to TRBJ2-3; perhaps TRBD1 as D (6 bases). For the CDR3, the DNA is TGTGCCACACAGGGCCCTGGGGATACGCAGTATTTT. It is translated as CATQGPGDTQYF.